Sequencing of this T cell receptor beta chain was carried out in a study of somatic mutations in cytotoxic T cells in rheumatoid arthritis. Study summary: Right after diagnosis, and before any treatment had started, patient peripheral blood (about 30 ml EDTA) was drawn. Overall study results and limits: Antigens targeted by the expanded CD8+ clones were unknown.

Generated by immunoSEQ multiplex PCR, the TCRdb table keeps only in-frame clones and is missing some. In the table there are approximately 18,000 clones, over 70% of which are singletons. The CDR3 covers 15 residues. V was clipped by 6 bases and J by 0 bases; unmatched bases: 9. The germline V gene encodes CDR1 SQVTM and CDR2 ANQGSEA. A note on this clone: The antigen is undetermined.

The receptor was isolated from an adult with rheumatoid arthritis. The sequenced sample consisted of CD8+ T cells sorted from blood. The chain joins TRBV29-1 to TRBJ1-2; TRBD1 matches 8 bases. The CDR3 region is CSVGGQEASNYGYTF. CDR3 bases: TGCAGCGTGGGGGGACAGGAGGCTTCTAACTATGGCTACACCTTC.